The next 32 T cell receptor beta chains were all read from a single sample in a study of identical twins. TCRdb recomputed calls from the 5' RACE reads with MiXCR, one row per CDR3 protein. The sample carries some 1,700,000 distinct CDR3 sequences, around a third recorded once. Source material: cord blood. These receptors were collected from a newborn girl in good health.

This clonotype was detected many times. The gene calls are TRBV10-3 and TRBJ2-4; D is possibly TRBD1 (7 bases). V was clipped by 2 bases and J by 0 bases, with 11 bases between them. Germline V gene data show CDR1 as ENHRY and CDR2 as SYGVKD. The CDR3 contains 16 residues. The CDR3: CAISEGGGLAKNIQYF. The CDR3 nucleotides read TGTGCCATCAGTGAGGGAGGGGGCCTAGCCAAAAACATTCAGTACTTC.

This chain links TRBV7-2 with TRBJ2-1; 9 nucleotides align to TRBD2. The V segment lost 1 base and the J segment 3 bases; nucleotides outside the gene matches: 7. The CDR3 sequence is 17 residues long. The germline gives CDR1 SGHTA, CDR2 FQGNSA. For the CDR3, the DNA is TGTGCCAGCAGCTTAGAAGGAGGACTAGCGTACTACAATGAGCAGTTCTTC. Translated: CASSLEGGLAYYNEQFF. The whole variable domain, filled in from reference TRBV7-2 and TRBJ2-1, reads GAGVSQSPSNKVTEKGKDVELRCDPISGHTALYWYRQSLGQGLEFLIYFQGNSAPDKSGLPSDRFSAERTGGSVSTLTIQRTQQEDSAVYLCASSLEGGLAYYNEQFFGPGTRLTVL.

The genes are TRBV12-3 or TRBV12-4 and TRBJ2-5; 12 bases line up with TRBD2. The CDR3 runs to 16 residues. Germline trimming cut 3 bases from V and 5 bases from J; bases unmatched to any gene: 7. The CDR3 coding sequence is TGTGCCAGCAGTTTGGGCCTAGCGGGAGGGGGGGAGACCCAGTACTTC. Protein product: CASSLGLAGGGETQYF.

This clonotype has just a few counts. The V and J genes are TRBV29-1 and TRBJ2-1; D might be TRBD2 (7 bases). CDR3 length: 16 amino acids. Germline CDR1 SQVTM, CDR2 ANQGSEA. The V end was cut by 4 bases, the J end by 4 bases, with 20 bases between. CDR3 protein: CSVVKGGGAGYNEQFF. In nucleotides, the CDR3 is TGCAGCGTTGTAAAGGGGGGGGGAGCGGGGTACAATGAGCAGTTCTTC.

This clonotype has just a few counts. J is TRBJ2-3 and V is TRBV28; perhaps TRBD1 as D (6 bases). Trimming took off 6 bases at V and 5 bases at J, with 15 bases between the two ends. The CDR3 runs 14 residues. The germline V gene encodes CDR1 MDHEN and CDR2 SYDVKM. The CDR3 DNA is TGTGCCAGCAGCCTCCCTTACAGGGAAGATACGCAGTATTTT. Its protein product is CASSLPYREDTQYF.

To note about this clonotype: At one end, the junction sequence differs from germline, possibly due to a read error. The chain couples TRBV12-3 or TRBV12-4 to TRBJ2-7; 7 bases line up with TRBD1. The CDR3 is 14 residues long. CDR3 protein: CASSTRTGRYEHYF. The CDR3 DNA is TGTGCCAGCAGTACCCGGACAGGCCGGTACGAGCACTACTTC.

V usage is TRBV29-1 and J usage is TRBJ2-1; D assignment may be TRBD1 or TRBD2 (5 bases each). CDR3 size: 15 residues. CDR1 and CDR2 (germline): SQVTM, ANQGSEA. V lost 4 bases, J lost 0 bases, and 13 bases lay in between. This CDR3 reads CSVVGTASSYNEQFF. CDR3 DNA sequence: TGCAGCGTTGTGGGGACCGCCAGCTCCTACAATGAGCAGTTCTTC.

The CDR3 DNA follows: TGTGCCAGCAGCGTACCCTGGGACCGTACAAATACGCAGTATTTT. It encodes CASSVPWDRTNTQYF. This chain joins TRBV9 and TRBJ2-3; D may be TRBD1 or TRBD2 (5 bases each). The V gene lost 1 base and the J gene lost 7 bases, with 16 bases spanning the gap. Germline V gene data show CDR1 as SGDLS and CDR2 as YYNGEE. The CDR3 is 15 amino acids.

For this clonotype: Compared with germline, one end of the junction differs, possibly owing to a read error. The rearrangement joins TRBV10-3 to TRBJ2-1; 10 bases agree with TRBD2. The DNA end is a closer match to TRBJ2-7, so the J assignment may be wrong. Germline V gene lookup returns CDR1 ENHRY and CDR2 SYGVKD. This CDR3 is built from 15 residues. The CDR3 DNA follows: TGCGCCATCAGGACCGGGACTAGCGCCTACAATGAGCAGTACTTC. This encodes CAIRTGTSAYNEQYF.

This clonotype has a handful of counts. The chain recombines TRBV9 with TRBJ2-4; 12 bases are shared with TRBD2. V dropped 0 bases and J dropped 0; count of bases not matched to a gene: 10. This CDR3 has 20 residues. Germline V gene data show CDR1 as SGDLS and CDR2 as YYNGEE. The chain's CDR3 is CASSVGFGLAGSLAKNIQYF. DNA of the CDR3: TGTGCCAGCAGCGTAGGTTTCGGACTAGCGGGATCGCTAGCCAAAAACATTCAGTACTTC.

About this clonotype: A single base separates this from a much larger clone, so it may be a read error. The chain has TRBV24-1 and TRBJ2-3, with D tentatively TRBD1 or TRBD2 (5 bases each). V was clipped by 2 bases and J by 3 bases, with 5 bases between them. The germline CDR1 and CDR2 sequences are KGHDR and SFDVKD. The CDR3 length is 13 residues. The CDR3 DNA sequence: TGTGCCACCAGTGATTGGGGGACAGATACGCAGTATTTT. Translated, it gives CATSDWGTDTQYF.

This chain uses TRBV4-2 with TRBJ2-7, with 11 bases aligning to TRBD2. Germline V gene lookup returns CDR1 LGHNA and CDR2 YNFKEQ. The CDR3 is made up of 16 amino acids. V lost 1 base and J lost 2; bases outside the gene matches: 4. As DNA, the CDR3 is TGTGCCAGCAGCCAAGGGATTAGCGGGAGGGCCTACGAGCAGTACTTC. It specifies CASSQGISGRAYEQYF.

The gene calls are TRBV27 and TRBJ1-1; no definite D call. Trimming stripped 5 bases from V and 1 base from J, with 14 bases between. This CDR3 has 15 residues. Germline values: CDR1 MNHEY, CDR2 SMNVEV (reference sequence). The CDR3 loop is CASSLIEVGNTEAFF. The CDR3 coding sequence is TGTGCCAGCAGTCTTATCGAGGTGGGGAACACTGAAGCTTTCTTT.

This chain uses TRBV4-1 with TRBJ1-1; D uncertain. Germline CDR1 and CDR2: MGHRA and YSYEKL. The ends were cut back, 4 bases at V and 0 bases at J, with 9 bases in the middle. The CDR3 length is 14 residues. The CDR3 protein is CASSRWSMNTEAFF. In DNA, the CDR3 is TGCGCCAGCAGCCGGTGGAGCATGAACACTGAAGCTTTCTTT.

The sample holds a few counts of this clonotype. The chain recombines TRBV7-9 with TRBJ2-5; TRBD2 matches 8 bases. J was trimmed by 2 bases and V by 9 bases; bases with no gene match: 5. This CDR3 comprises 13 residues. Germline V gene sequence: CDR1 SEHNR, CDR2 FQNEAQ (reference sequence). The CDR3 DNA follows: TGTGCCAGAGCGGGGGCCGATCAAGAGACCCAGTACTTC. Protein product: CARAGADQETQYF.

The genes are TRBV28 and TRBJ2-7; TRBD1 is a possible D gene (7 bases). Germline V gene lookup returns CDR1 MDHEN and CDR2 SYDVKM. The CDR3 runs to 14 residues. V shed 10 bases and J shed 0 bases, with 16 bases lying between them. In DNA form, the CDR3 reads TGTGCCACCAAAGGAGGGACAGTCTCCTACGAGCAGTACTTC. Translated: CATKGGTVSYEQYF. The variable domain in full, completed from reference TRBV28 and TRBJ2-7, reads DVKVTQSSRYLVKRTGEKVFLECVQDMDHENMFWYRQDPGLGLRLIYFSYDVKMKEKGDIPEGYSVSREKKERFSLILESASTNQTSMYLCATKGGTVSYEQYFGPGTRLTVT.

On this clonotype: A much larger clone lies one base from this, so it may be a read error. Here the CDR3 omits its conserved ending phenylalanine or tryptophan, so a read error is the likely source. The chain is built from TRBV7-2 and TRBJ2-3, with unresolved D. The CDR3 has 13 residues. Germline loops: CDR1 SGHTA, CDR2 FQGNSA. V was clipped by 2 bases and J by 0 bases, with 3 bases between them. CDR3 DNA: TGTGCCAGCAGCTTATGGAGCACAGATACGCAGTATTTA. This sequence encodes CASSLWSTDTQYL.

This clonotype was seen a handful of times. Compared with germline, one end of the junction differs, possibly owing to a read error. The rearrangement links TRBV11-2 to TRBJ1-2; 8 nucleotides match TRBD1. The CDR3 loop spans 15 amino acids. Germline V lookup: CDR1 SGHAT, CDR2 FQNNGV. Written as DNA, the CDR3 is TGTTCCAGCAGCTTAGTGGGACAGGTTGACTATGGCTACACCTTC. Protein product: CSSSLVGQVDYGYTF.

This chain connects TRBV19 to TRBJ1-5; D not resolved. Germline loops: CDR1 LNHDA, CDR2 SQIVND (reference sequence). CDR3 length: 18 residues. Deletions cut 0 bases from V and 0 bases from J, with 15 bases between. CDR3 in amino acids: CASSIDLGGDYSNQPQHF. Here the CDR3 DNA reads TGTGCCAGTAGTATAGATCTCGGAGGAGATTATAGCAATCAGCCCCAGCATTTT.

This chain's CDR3 is CASSPAERVSTEAFF. CDR3 bases: TGTGCCAGCAGCCCCGCGGAGCGGGTTAGCACTGAAGCTTTCTTT. The chain employs TRBV9 and TRBJ1-1; D remains ambiguous. Looked up from germline, CDR1 is SGDLS and CDR2 is YYNGEE. The germline V and J ends were trimmed by 4 bases and 4 bases, with 17 bases remaining between them. The CDR3 runs 15 residues.

V usage is TRBV3-1 and J usage is TRBJ2-3; 9 nucleotides align to TRBD2. CDR1 LGHDT and CDR2 YNNKEL come from the germline V gene (reference sequence). The V and J ends lost 5 bases and 2 bases, in that order; junction bases with no gene match: 8. The CDR3 is 16 residues long. Here the CDR3 reads CASSGQRGATTDTQYF. The CDR3, as DNA: TGTGCCAGCAGCGGACAGCGGGGGGCGACCACAGATACGCAGTATTTT.

This clonotype was seen only a few times. This chain uses TRBV7-8 with TRBJ2-4; D not resolved. CDR1 is SGHVS, CDR2 FQNEAQ, per germline. With 1 base removed from V and 0 bases from J, the gap between germline ends came to 10 bases. This CDR3 has 16 amino acids. CDR3 protein: CASSLEANLAKNIQYF. The CDR3 bases are TGTGCCAGCAGCTTAGAGGCAAATCTAGCCAAAAACATTCAGTACTTC.

This clonotype showed up just a few times. The rearrangement links TRBV20-1 to TRBJ2-1; D uncertain. Per germline, CDR1 DFQATT and CDR2 SNEGSKA (reference sequence). CDR3 length equals 16 residues. V lost 0 bases and J 0 bases, leaving 12 bases between the germline ends. The DNA of the CDR3 is TGCAGTGCTAGAGAACCCCGTGCGAGCTCCTACAATGAGCAGTTCTTC. Its translation is CSAREPRASSYNEQFF.

The rearrangement links TRBV20-1 to TRBJ1-6; D remains unclear. V was shortened by 2 bases and J by 6 bases, with 11 bases between the two germline ends. Germline V gene data show CDR1 as DFQATT and CDR2 as SNEGSKA (reference sequence). The CDR3 is 14 amino acids. For the CDR3, the DNA is TGCAGTGCTAGAACTGGACGGACTAATTCACCCCTCCACTTT. As protein: CSARTGRTNSPLHF.

This clonotype was counted a few times. The V and J genes are TRBV18 and TRBJ1-2; possible D gene TRBD1, 5 bases. The CDR3 is 13 residues long. The germline gives CDR1 KGHSH, CDR2 LQKENI. Between the trimmed V and J ends, which lost 6 bases and 7 bases, there was a span of 15 bases. CDR3 loop: CASSSREYSGYTF. Here the CDR3 DNA reads TGTGCCAGCTCTAGCAGGGAGTATTCTGGCTACACCTTC.

The chain links TRBV12-3 or TRBV12-4 to TRBJ2-4; tentative D call: TRBD1 (6 bases). The CDR3 has 17 amino acids. V was cut by 2 bases and J by 1 base, with 15 bases left in between. The CDR3: CASSLSWGLRAKNIQYF. CDR3 bases: TGTGCCAGCAGTTTATCTTGGGGGCTTCGGGCCAAAAACATTCAGTACTTC.

V usage is TRBV13 and J usage is TRBJ1-1; D remains ambiguous. Trimming pared 5 bases from V and 1 base from J, leaving 14 bases between. The CDR3 consists of 15 residues. Germline V gene sequence: CDR1 PRHDT, CDR2 FYEKMQ (reference sequence). The CDR3 DNA sequence: TGTGCCAGCAGCGAGATGTTAACAGCGAACACTGAAGCTTTCTTT. Protein product: CASSEMLTANTEAFF. The full variable domain, with the rest looked up from reference TRBV13 and TRBJ1-1, is AAGVIQSPRHLIKEKRETATLKCYPIPRHDTVYWYQQGPGQDPQFLISFYEKMQSDKGSIPDRFSAQQFSDYHSELNMSSLELGDSALYFCASSEMLTANTEAFFGQGTRLTVV.

The table lists this clonotype with a few counts. The chain is built from TRBV24-1 and TRBJ2-3; no definite D call. V was cut by 5 bases and J by 1 base, with 6 bases left in between. The CDR3 contains 13 residues. Germline V CDR1 and CDR2: KGHDR, SFDVKD. The CDR3 coding sequence is TGTGCCACCAGTGTTGCGCGCACAGATACGCAGTATTTT. It codes for CATSVARTDTQYF.

There are a few counts of this clonotype. The rearrangement uses TRBV5-1 and TRBJ2-3; a possible D gene is TRBD2 (6 bases). Germline loops: CDR1 SGHRS, CDR2 YFSETQ. V lost 1 base and J lost 3, with 15 bases in between. The CDR3 length is 16 residues. CDR3 amino acids: CASSLPTGTFTDTQYF. CDR3 coding DNA: TGCGCCAGCAGCTTGCCCACCGGGACTTTTACAGATACGCAGTATTTT.

CDR3 nucleotides: TGTGCCAGCAGTTACGCCATGAACCGGGACAGGGGGCGACATGAGCAGTTCTTC. The encoded protein is CASSYAMNRDRGRHEQFF. The gene calls are TRBV12-3 or TRBV12-4 and TRBJ2-1, with 12 bases identical to TRBD1. This CDR3 is 18 amino acids long. After removal of 4 bases from V and 8 bases from J, the junction contained 15 bases not matched to a gene.

This chain connects TRBV9 to TRBJ2-4; D unresolved. Germline assignment: CDR1 SGDLS and CDR2 YYNGEE. This CDR3 comprises 16 residues. V lost 1 base, J lost 0 bases, and 11 bases lay in between. The CDR3 coding sequence is TGTGCCAGCAGCGTATCAGGAAGTGTAGCCAAAAACATTCAGTACTTC. Translating it yields CASSVSGSVAKNIQYF.

The rearrangement links TRBV4-2 to TRBJ2-3; possibly TRBD2 for D (6 bases). V was trimmed by 1 base and J by 1 base, leaving 15 bases between them. The CDR3 has 17 residues. Germline-derived CDR1 and CDR2 are LGHNA and YNFKEQ. CDR3 sequence: CASSQGSRGRGTDTQYF. Here the CDR3 DNA reads TGTGCCAGCAGCCAAGGGTCGCGGGGCCGGGGCACAGATACGCAGTATTTT.